One sample yielded the 30 T cell receptor beta chains listed below, sequenced in a study of T cells after yellow fever vaccination. TCRdb passed the 5' RACE reads through MiXCR, listing each CDR3 protein once. The sample has about 310,000 distinct CDR3 sequences; less than 4.5% are singletons. Here the sequenced sample was PBMCs, taken on the day of the yellow fever booster vaccination. These receptors all stem from a man between 18 and 35 years old who received the YFV17D yellow fever vaccine.

V usage is TRBV7-2 and J usage is TRBJ2-5, with no clear D. The CDR3 is 13 amino acids. V was pared by 1 base and J by 5 bases, with 8 bases between. Germline values: CDR1 SGHTA, CDR2 FQGNSA. CDR3 in amino acids: CASSLVALETQYF. As DNA, the CDR3 is TGTGCCAGCAGCTTAGTGGCGCTGGAGACCCAGTACTTC.

This clonotype was seen only a few times. The chain carries TRBV6-5 and TRBJ1-2; possibly TRBD1 for D (5 bases). The V end lost 6 bases, the J end lost 4 bases, and 18 bases lay between the germline ends. Germline CDR1 and CDR2: MNHEY and SVGAGI. The length of the CDR3 is 15 residues. CDR3 in amino acids: CASSPAGALGYGYTF. In DNA, the CDR3 is TGTGCCAGCAGCCCAGCCGGGGCGCTCGGCTATGGCTACACCTTC.

This clonotype was counted many times. The rearrangement joins TRBV7-6 to TRBJ2-7, with a weak D call TRBD1 (6 bases). This CDR3 is 15 amino acids long. V lost 0 bases and J 2 bases, leaving 11 bases between the germline ends. Germline-derived CDR1 and CDR2 are SGHVS and FNYEAQ. CDR3 region: CASSLAAGDAYEQYF. The CDR3 nucleotides are TGTGCCAGCAGCTTAGCCGCAGGGGACGCCTACGAGCAGTACTTC.

Ten or more counts support this clonotype. This sequence joins TRBV6-5 and TRBJ1-1; D gene ambiguous. The ends were cut back, 3 bases at V and 0 bases at J, with 8 bases in the middle. The germline V gene has CDR1 MNHEY and CDR2 SVGAGI. The CDR3 consists of 14 residues. The DNA of the CDR3 is TGTGCCAGCAGTTATGCAGACATGAACACTGAAGCTTTCTTT. It specifies CASSYADMNTEAFF.

The chain carries TRBV4-3 and TRBJ1-1, with unresolved D. Per the germline V gene, CDR1 is LGHNA and CDR2 is YSLEER. The CDR3 has 16 amino acids. Trimming took off 0 bases at V and 5 bases at J, with 16 bases between the two ends. The CDR3 DNA sequence: TGCGCCAGCAGCCAAGATTCGTGGATAGCTCGAACTGAAGCTTTCTTT. It specifies CASSQDSWIARTEAFF.

This clonotype appeared a few times. This chain connects TRBV30 to TRBJ2-7, with D maybe TRBD1 (5 bases). This CDR3 is 14 amino acids long. Trimming shortened V by 8 bases and J by 6 bases, and 23 bases separated the two germline ends. Germline V gene lookup returns CDR1 GTSNPN and CDR2 SVGIG (reference sequence). The CDR3 reads CAGHSKGSYGEQYF. The CDR3 DNA reads as TGTGCCGGACATTCTAAGGGGTCATACGGCGAGCAGTACTTC.

This clonotype was counted a few times. The chain employs TRBV7-9 and TRBJ1-2, with 9 positions matching TRBD1. The length of the CDR3 is 12 residues. The germline V gene has CDR1 SEHNR and CDR2 FQNEAQ (reference sequence). The V segment lost 8 bases and the J segment 8 bases; nucleotides outside the gene matches: 6. The CDR3 DNA sequence: TGTGCCAGCGGCGGGACAGGGAAAGGCTACACCTTC. Translation gives CASGGTGKGYTF.

Concerning this clonotype: A much larger clone is a single base away; this may be a read error. The chain couples TRBV10-3 to TRBJ2-4; D may correspond to TRBD1 or TRBD2 (6 bases each). V lost 10 bases and J lost 5, with 18 bases in between. CDR3 length: 14 residues. Germline loops: CDR1 ENHRY, CDR2 SYGVKD. The DNA for the CDR3 is TGTGCCACCAGGCCCGGGGGCACAGAAAACATTCAGTACTTC. This translates into CATRPGGTENIQYF.

This clonotype was recorded many times. For the CDR3, the DNA is TGCGCCAGCAGCGCGGAGAACACCGGGGAGCTGTTTTTT. It translates to CASSAENTGELFF. J is TRBJ2-2 and V is TRBV4-3; D remains unclear. The CDR3 consists of 13 residues. The V gene's germline CDR1 is LGHNA and CDR2 YSLEER. V was pared by 5 bases and J by 1 base, with 5 bases between.

In its sample, this clonotype was seen many times. The rearrangement joins TRBV6-5 to TRBJ2-5; 8 bases fit TRBD1. The CDR3 is 15 amino acids. Germline assignment: CDR1 MNHEY and CDR2 SVGAGI. The trim removed 5 bases at V and 5 bases at J, leaving 10 bases unmatched. In nucleotides, the CDR3 is TGTGCCAGCAGTGACAGGGGTGCGGTTAGGGAGACCCAGTACTTC. Residues: CASSDRGAVRETQYF.

This clonotype was recorded many times. The chain recombines TRBV7-2 with TRBJ2-5; TRBD1 aligns across 9 bases. CDR3 size: 14 residues. V gave up 5 bases and J gave up 5 bases; unmatched junction bases: 6. The germline V gene has CDR1 SGHTA and CDR2 FQGNSA. The DNA of the CDR3 is TGTGCCAGCAGCATACAGGGGGCGCGGGAGACCCAGTACTTC. This sequence encodes CASSIQGARETQYF.

In its sample, this clonotype was seen many times. J is TRBJ1-2 and V is TRBV5-1; the D is unclear. In germline, CDR1 is SGHRS, CDR2 YFSETQ. The V gene lost 0 bases and the J gene lost 7 bases, with 16 bases spanning the gap. This CDR3 region has 15 residues. The CDR3 is CASSLEVGADSGYTF. The CDR3 region has the DNA TGCGCCAGCAGCTTGGAGGTGGGAGCGGATAGTGGCTACACCTTC.

In this sample, this clonotype turned up many times. The chain carries TRBV4-2 and TRBJ2-4; possibly TRBD1 for D (6 bases). Trimming pared 5 bases from V and 1 base from J, leaving 15 bases between. Germline-derived CDR1 and CDR2 are LGHNA and YNFKEQ. There are 16 residues in the CDR3. The CDR3 coding sequence is TGTGCCAGCAGCTCGGACAGAGGTTCGGCCAAAAACATTCAGTACTTC. Its protein product is CASSSDRGSAKNIQYF.

The V and J genes are TRBV3-1 and TRBJ2-7, with D possibly matching TRBD2 (6 bases). V gave up 5 bases and J gave up 0 bases, with 14 bases separating them. The CDR3 spans 15 residues. CDR1 LGHDT and CDR2 YNNKEL come from the germline V gene (reference sequence). CDR3 in DNA: TGTGCCAGCAGCAACGACGTCGGGAGCTCCTACGAGCAGTACTTC. Translated, it gives CASSNDVGSSYEQYF.

This clonotype was found a few times. The V and J genes are TRBV30 and TRBJ1-4, with D unresolved. The CDR3 is 14 residues long. Germline CDR1 is GTSNPN and CDR2 is SVGIG (reference sequence). Trimming pared 2 bases from V and 0 bases from J, leaving 7 bases between. The CDR3 DNA reads as TGTGCCTGGAGTCAGTGGACAACTAATGAAAAACTGTTTTTT. It specifies CAWSQWTTNEKLFF.

The chain uses TRBV9 and TRBJ2-1; either TRBD1 or TRBD2 may fit D (6 bases each). Trimming pared 0 bases from V and 7 bases from J, leaving 14 bases between. The CDR3 is 15 amino acids. The V gene's germline CDR1 is SGDLS and CDR2 YYNGEE. CDR3 protein: CASSVARGRENEQFF. Written as DNA, the CDR3 is TGTGCCAGCAGCGTAGCTCGGGGGCGCGAGAATGAGCAGTTCTTC.

The gene calls are TRBV6-2 or TRBV6-3 and TRBJ1-5; D is uncertain. The germline CDR1 and CDR2 sequences are MNHEY and SVGEGT. V gave up 0 bases and J gave up 6 bases, with 6 bases separating them. This CDR3 is 13 amino acids long. The CDR3 DNA follows: TGTGCCAGCAGTTACTCGAGGCTTCAGCCCCAGCATTTT. Its translation is CASSYSRLQPQHF.

The chain joins TRBV6-2 or TRBV6-3 to TRBJ2-1; 7 bases map to TRBD2. This CDR3 comprises 15 residues. The V gene end was trimmed by 5 bases and the J gene end by 8 bases; junction bases not matched to a gene: 12. Per the germline V gene, CDR1 is MNHEY and CDR2 is SVGEGT. The CDR3 sequence is CASSPRDYRFYEQFF. CDR3 nucleotide sequence: TGTGCCAGCAGTCCCCGGGACTATCGATTCTATGAGCAGTTCTTC.

CDR3 region: CASSSDNSYEQYF. The CDR3 DNA reads as TGCGCCAGCAGCTCGGACAACTCCTACGAGCAGTACTTC. This sequence joins TRBV5-1 and TRBJ2-7; a weak D match, TRBD1 (5 bases). Between the trimmed V and J ends, which lost 3 bases and 0 bases, there was a span of 7 bases. CDR1 SGHRS and CDR2 YFSETQ come from the germline V gene. This CDR3 has 13 residues.

This clonotype was observed many times. The chain is built from TRBV5-6 and TRBJ1-1; D is perhaps TRBD1 (5 bases). V was cut by 0 bases and J by 1 base, with 7 bases left in between. Germline V gene sequence: CDR1 SGHDT, CDR2 YYEEEE. CDR3 length: 14 amino acids. CDR3 in amino acids: CASSLDRKNTEAFF. CDR3 sequence (DNA): TGTGCCAGCAGCTTGGACAGGAAGAACACTGAAGCTTTCTTT.

The table lists this clonotype with a few counts. This chain connects TRBV20-1 to TRBJ2-6; D may match TRBD1 or TRBD2 (6 bases each). Deletions cut 3 bases from V and 4 bases from J, with 19 bases between. Germline-derived CDR1 and CDR2 are DFQATT and SNEGSKA (reference sequence). This CDR3 spans 17 amino acids. This CDR3 reads CSASQGGTPLGANVLTF. The CDR3 DNA reads TGCAGTGCTAGCCAAGGGGGGACACCTCTCGGGGCCAACGTCCTGACTTTC.

This clonotype was observed a handful of times. The V and J genes are TRBV7-2 and TRBJ1-2, with TRBD1 identical over 12 bases. The germline V gene has CDR1 SGHTA and CDR2 FQGNSA. The junction had 4 bases not matched to a gene; V was cut back by 4 bases and J by 4 bases. The CDR3 is 15 amino acids. The CDR3 here is CASSSGQGAVYGYTF. CDR3 sequence (DNA): TGTGCCAGCAGCTCGGGACAGGGGGCTGTCTATGGCTACACCTTC. Drawing the rest from reference TRBV7-2 and TRBJ1-2, the complete variable domain is GAGVSQSPSNKVTEKGKDVELRCDPISGHTALYWYRQSLGQGLEFLIYFQGNSAPDKSGLPSDRFSAERTGGSVSTLTIQRTQQEDSAVYLCASSSGQGAVYGYTFGSGTRLTVV.

This clonotype came up a few times. The genes are TRBV5-1 and TRBJ1-2, with no clear D. V lost 3 bases and J 4 bases, leaving 10 bases between the germline ends. The CDR3 extends over 13 amino acids. CDR1 is SGHRS and CDR2 is YFSETQ in the germline V gene. This CDR3 is CASSSTVTYGYTF. The DNA of the CDR3 is TGCGCCAGCAGCTCGACCGTGACCTATGGCTACACCTTC.

In DNA form, the CDR3 reads TGTGCCAGCAGCATTAGCGGGGGGGTTCCAGATACGCAGTATTTT. Its protein is CASSISGGVPDTQYF. The chain couples TRBV12-3 or TRBV12-4 to TRBJ2-3, with TRBD2 matching 11 bases. This CDR3 has 15 amino acids. The J segment lost 4 bases and the V segment lost 6 bases, leaving 6 bases of the junction unmatched.

Many counts were recorded for this clonotype. The chain couples TRBV7-2 to TRBJ2-7; D may be TRBD1 (6 bases). Germline V gives CDR1 SGHTA, CDR2 FQGNSA. This CDR3 has 15 amino acids. With 5 bases removed from V and 1 base from J, the gap between germline ends came to 15 bases. The CDR3 loop reads CASSPPGDRSYEQYV. The CDR3 DNA sequence: TGTGCCAGCAGCCCTCCTGGTGACAGGTCCTACGAGCAGTACGTC.

The V gene is TRBV5-1, the J gene TRBJ2-1; D possibly corresponds to TRBD2 (6 bases). The germline V gene encodes CDR1 SGHRS and CDR2 YFSETQ. There are 14 residues in the CDR3. V was trimmed by 6 bases and J by 4 bases, leaving 14 bases between them. CDR3 in DNA: TGCGCCAGCAACCAGGGAGGCCTTTACAATGAGCAGTTCTTC. This gives the protein CASNQGGLYNEQFF. Drawing the rest from reference TRBV5-1 and TRBJ2-1, the complete variable domain is KAGVTQTPRYLIKTRGQQVTLSCSPISGHRSVSWYQQTPGQGLQFLFEYFSETQRNKGNFPGRFSGRQFSNSRSEMNVSTLELGDSALYLCASNQGGLYNEQFFGPGTRLTVL.

This clonotype was observed a handful of times. CDR3 nucleotide sequence: TGCGCCAGCAGCCAAGCGGCAGGAGAGACCCAGTACTTC. Translation gives CASSQAAGETQYF. The chain uses TRBV4-3 and TRBJ2-5; unclear D gene. Germline assignment: CDR1 LGHNA and CDR2 YSLEER. CDR3 length: 13 amino acids. The V end was cut by 1 base, the J end by 4 bases, with 7 bases between.

This clonotype was recorded at least ten times. The chain links TRBV6-1 to TRBJ2-7; TRBD1 matches at 7 bases. This CDR3 has 14 amino acids. Germline CDR1 reads MNHNS; CDR2 reads SASEGT. The ends lost 4 bases at V and 5 bases at J; junction bases unmatched: 8. The chain's CDR3 is CASSARQGWDEQYF. CDR3 bases: TGTGCCAGCAGTGCTCGACAGGGCTGGGACGAGCAGTACTTC.

This clonotype was seen many times. This rearrangement joins TRBV12-3 or TRBV12-4 to TRBJ2-2; TRBD2 agrees at 7 bases. The V gene end was trimmed by 3 bases and the J gene end by 7 bases; junction bases not matched to a gene: 5. The CDR3 sequence is 14 residues long. The CDR3 is CASSFRGVVGELFF. CDR3 bases: TGTGCCAGCAGTTTTCGGGGGGTTGTCGGGGAGCTGTTTTTT.

This clonotype was found many times. This chain uses TRBV24-1 with TRBJ1-6, with TRBD1 as a possible D gene (5 bases). The CDR3 is 13 residues long. CDR1 is KGHDR and CDR2 is SFDVKD in the germline V gene. Trimming stripped 5 bases from V and 13 bases from J, with 14 bases between. The CDR3 sequence: CATSARRGDPLHF. The CDR3 DNA reads as TGTGCCACCAGTGCCCGCCGGGGGGATCCCCTCCACTTT.